A single sample is the source of the 32 T cell receptor beta chains below, sequenced in a study of shared clonotypes between healthy human individuals. Libraries were prepared by immunoSEQ multiplex PCR; TCRdb keeps only in-frame clonotypes and omits some of them. The table shows around 700,000 clones, with approximately 79% occurring only once. The sequenced material came from memory CD4+ T cells sorted from blood. The subset is: CD45RA-negative fraction. All receptors come from a woman in her twenties or thirties in good health.

This chain connects TRBV11-1 to TRBJ1-5, with D uncertain. This CDR3 has 15 amino acids. In germline, CDR1 is SGHAT, CDR2 FQDESV (reference sequence). V shed 6 bases and J shed 1 base, with 13 bases lying between them. Here the CDR3 reads CASRLARGSNQPQHF. The CDR3 coding sequence is TGTGCCAGCAGACTAGCTCGGGGAAGCAATCAGCCCCAGCATTTT.

This clone was found a few times. This chain links TRBV5-5 with TRBJ1-2; tentative D call: TRBD1 (5 bases). CDR1 SGHKS and CDR2 YYEKEE come from the germline V gene (reference sequence). The ends were cut back, 3 bases at V and 0 bases at J, with 15 bases in the middle. The CDR3 length is 16 residues. In DNA form, the CDR3 reads TGTGCCAGCAGCTCAGGGACCGAGTTAGCTAACTATGGCTACACCTTC. It encodes CASSSGTELANYGYTF.

This chain joins TRBV6-5 and TRBJ2-7, with a weak D call TRBD1 (6 bases). The V gene lost 7 bases and the J gene lost 6 bases, with 22 bases spanning the gap. Germline-derived CDR1 and CDR2 are MNHEY and SVGAGI. CDR3 length: 15 residues. The CDR3 protein is CASTQRGRGSAEQYF. The CDR3 region has the DNA TGTGCCAGCACCCAACGAGGCAGGGGATCTGCCGAGCAGTACTTC.

The V call is TRBV11-2, the J call TRBJ2-7; D not resolved. V lost 3 bases to trimming and J lost 0 bases, with 9 bases between them. From germline, CDR1 is SGHAT and CDR2 FQNNGV. CDR3 length equals 14 residues. CDR3 region: CASSFSSHSYEQYF. CDR3 bases: TGTGCCAGCAGCTTTTCCTCCCACTCCTACGAGCAGTACTTC.

This sequence joins TRBV11-2 and TRBJ1-4; 7 nucleotides line up with TRBD1. Unmatched junction bases numbered 10, after V lost 1 base and J lost 8 bases. Germline V gene lookup returns CDR1 SGHAT and CDR2 FQNNGV. CDR3 size: 16 residues. For the CDR3, the DNA is TGTGCCAGCAGCTTAGGCGAAAACAGGGGATTGGAAAAACTGTTTTTT. Amino acid sequence: CASSLGENRGLEKLFF.

This clone was observed a handful of times. The chain joins TRBV14 to TRBJ1-1; no clear D. V lost 1 base and J lost 2, with 5 bases in between. The CDR3 length is 13 residues. Germline V CDR1 and CDR2: SGHDN, FVKESK. The chain's CDR3 is CASSQASNTEAFF. The CDR3 bases are TGTGCCAGCAGCCAAGCCAGCAACACTGAAGCTTTCTTT.

This clone was seen more than once but under ten times. DNA for the CDR3: TGTGCCATCAGAGCGGGGGCGGGGGAGCAGTACTTC. Protein: CAIRAGAGEQYF. The V and J genes are TRBV19 and TRBJ2-7; 8 bases line up with TRBD2. With 10 bases clipped from V and 7 bases from J, the junction kept 9 bases outside the gene matches. Germline CDR1 reads LNHDA; CDR2 reads SQIVND (reference sequence). This CDR3 contains 12 residues.

This clone was counted many times. This chain connects TRBV11-2 to TRBJ1-1; tentative D call: TRBD1 (5 bases). Germline CDR1 SGHAT, CDR2 FQNNGV. The CDR3 has 14 residues. The V end lost 1 base, the J end lost 4 bases, and 10 bases lay between the germline ends. CDR3 in DNA: TGTGCCAGCAGCTTAGCGACTAGGGGCACTGAAGCTTTCTTT. As protein: CASSLATRGTEAFF.

The rearrangement links TRBV5-1 to TRBJ1-4; D unclear. Germline loops: CDR1 SGHRS, CDR2 YFSETQ. The CDR3 spans 14 residues. V gave up 0 bases and J gave up 8 bases, with 11 bases separating them. The CDR3 sequence is CASSLGYEGEKLFF. The CDR3 DNA sequence: TGCGCCAGCAGCTTGGGCTACGAAGGGGAAAAACTGTTTTTT. The variable domain in full, completed from reference TRBV5-1 and TRBJ1-4, reads KAGVTQTPRYLIKTRGQQVTLSCSPISGHRSVSWYQQTPGQGLQFLFEYFSETQRNKGNFPGRFSGRQFSNSRSEMNVSTLELGDSALYLCASSLGYEGEKLFFGSGTQLSVL.

CDR3 sequence reads: CAWSPPHADTQYF. The CDR3, as DNA: TGTGCCTGGAGCCCCCCACATGCAGATACGCAGTATTTT. The chain links TRBV30 to TRBJ2-3; no definite D call. The germline V and J ends were trimmed by 3 bases and 4 bases, with 11 bases remaining between them. Looked up from germline, CDR1 is GTSNPN and CDR2 is SVGIG (reference sequence). The CDR3 extends over 13 amino acids. The full variable domain, completed using reference TRBV30 and TRBJ2-3, is SQTIHQWPATLVQPVGSPLSLECTVEGTSNPNLYWYRQAAGRGLQLLFYSVGIGQISSEVPQNLSASRPQDRQFILSSKKLLLSDSGFYLCAWSPPHADTQYFGPGTRLTVL.

The chain recombines TRBV9 with TRBJ2-5; possibly TRBD1 for D (6 bases). Trimming pared 3 bases from V and 7 bases from J, leaving 13 bases between. Germline V lookup: CDR1 SGDLS, CDR2 YYNGEE. CDR3 length: 13 amino acids. The CDR3 sequence is CASSAQEGGTQYF. DNA of the CDR3: TGTGCCAGCAGCGCCCAAGAAGGGGGGACCCAGTACTTC.

This clone has only a few counts. CDR3 sequence: CASTDRGYNEQFF. The CDR3 DNA sequence: TGCGCCAGCACCGATAGAGGCTACAATGAGCAGTTCTTC. The chain joins TRBV5-1 to TRBJ2-1; no firm D call. Germline CDR1 is SGHRS and CDR2 is YFSETQ. Trimming removed 6 bases at V and 3 bases at J, with 10 bases between. The CDR3 spans 13 residues. Based on the CDR3 plus reference TRBV5-1 and TRBJ2-1, the full variable domain is KAGVTQTPRYLIKTRGQQVTLSCSPISGHRSVSWYQQTPGQGLQFLFEYFSETQRNKGNFPGRFSGRQFSNSRSEMNVSTLELGDSALYLCASTDRGYNEQFFGPGTRLTVL.

This clone was counted many times. This chain connects TRBV4-1 to TRBJ2-1; 7 bases align to TRBD2. Germline lookup yields CDR1 MGHRA and CDR2 YSYEKL. V trimming: 0 bases; J trimming: 7 bases; junction bases outside the gene matches: 12. The CDR3 runs 17 residues. The CDR3 is CASSQDPGLAERNEQFF. The CDR3 nucleotides are TGCGCCAGCAGCCAAGATCCAGGGCTAGCGGAGAGAAATGAGCAGTTCTTC.

This clone was found once. The V gene is TRBV6-1, the J gene TRBJ2-1; a weak D match, TRBD1 (6 bases). Trimming left V 6 bases short and J 7 bases short, with 13 bases between. The CDR3 extends over 13 amino acids. CDR1 is MNHNS and CDR2 is SASEGT in the germline V gene. DNA of the CDR3: TGTGCCAGCAGCCACCGGGACAAAAATGAGCAGTTCTTC. Its protein product is CASSHRDKNEQFF.

CDR3 loop: CASRTGNQPQHF. In DNA, the CDR3 is TGTGCCAGCAGGACAGGGAATCAGCCCCAGCATTTT. V usage is TRBV6-4 and J usage is TRBJ1-5; 7 positions match TRBD1. The trim removed 6 bases at V and 4 bases at J, leaving 0 bases unmatched. Germline lookup yields CDR1 MRHNA and CDR2 SNTAGT. The CDR3 covers 12 residues.

The CDR3 loop reads CASSYLPGSSYEQYF. In DNA, the CDR3 is TGTGCCAGCAGTTACCTGCCAGGATCTTCCTACGAGCAGTACTTC. The chain is built from TRBV6-5 and TRBJ2-7; D remains unclear. Germline CDR1 MNHEY, CDR2 SVGAGI. This CDR3 is 15 amino acids long. V lost 2 bases and J 1 base, leaving 12 bases between the germline ends.

In this sample, this clone turned up once. DNA for the CDR3: TGTGCCAGCAGTCCCGACGGTAACTATGGCTACACCTTC. Translated: CASSPDGNYGYTF. V usage is TRBV25-1 and J usage is TRBJ1-2; D not certain. Germline CDR1 is MGHDK and CDR2 is SYGVNS. This CDR3 spans 13 amino acids. Trimming removed 5 bases at V and 1 base at J, with 8 bases between.

The chain uses TRBV14 and TRBJ2-5; D call uncertain. V was pared by 1 base and J by 5 bases, with 8 bases between. In germline, CDR1 is SGHDN, CDR2 FVKESK. There are 13 residues in the CDR3. CDR3 sequence (DNA): TGTGCCAGCAGCCAAGGTTTCTACGAGACCCAGTACTTC. This encodes CASSQGFYETQYF. The whole variable domain, remainder taken from reference TRBV14 and TRBJ2-5, is EAGVTQFPSHSVIEKGQTVTLRCDPISGHDNLYWYRRVMGKEIKFLLHFVKESKQDESGMPNNRFLAERTGGTYSTLKVQPAELEDSGVYFCASSQGFYETQYFGPGTRLLVL.

The chain is built from TRBV10-1 and TRBJ2-1, with TRBD1 as a possible D gene (6 bases). From germline, CDR1 is WNHNN and CDR2 SYGVQD (reference sequence). The CDR3 loop spans 13 amino acids. Trimming took off 8 bases at V and 2 bases at J, with 10 bases between the two ends. CDR3 protein: CASSRTAYNEQFF. The CDR3 nucleotides read TGCGCCAGCTCGAGGACAGCCTACAATGAGCAGTTCTTC.

This clone has a handful of counts. J is TRBJ1-3 and V is TRBV7-9, with D maybe TRBD1 (6 bases). The CDR3 contains 16 residues. Germline V gives CDR1 SEHNR, CDR2 FQNEAQ (reference sequence). V dropped 7 bases and J dropped 3 bases, with 19 bases sitting between them. CDR3 coding DNA: TGTGCCAGCACCCCGTTCGGGGGGCTAGGTGGAAACACCATATATTTT. Protein product: CASTPFGGLGGNTIYF.

With respect to this clone: Other DNA sequences in this specimen translate into the identical CDR3. The gene calls are TRBV5-1 and TRBJ1-1; 8 nucleotides align to TRBD1. CDR3 length equals 14 residues. V gave up 4 bases and J gave up 4 bases; unmatched junction bases: 6. The germline gives CDR1 SGHRS, CDR2 YFSETQ. CDR3 residues: CASSLGTGGTEAFF. Here the CDR3 DNA reads TGCGCCAGCAGCCTAGGGACAGGAGGCACTGAAGCTTTCTTT.

V gene TRBV10-3 combines with J gene TRBJ2-3; D might be TRBD2 (6 bases). V was clipped by 10 bases and J by 2 bases, with 10 bases between them. Germline-derived CDR1 and CDR2 are ENHRY and SYGVKD. This CDR3 is 12 amino acids long. CDR3 DNA: TGTGCCACTGGACTAAACACAGATACGCAGTATTTT. It codes for CATGLNTDTQYF.

The chain is built from TRBV11-2 and TRBJ2-7; perhaps D is TRBD1 or TRBD2 (5 bases each). V lost 5 bases and J lost 7, with 24 bases in between. The length of the CDR3 is 16 residues. Germline values: CDR1 SGHAT, CDR2 FQNNGV. The CDR3 loop is CASSVLGVALVGEQYF. CDR3 bases: TGTGCCAGCAGCGTACTGGGGGTGGCCTTAGTAGGGGAGCAGTACTTC.

This clone was found many times. The chain is built from TRBV7-2 and TRBJ2-1, with 11 bases aligning to TRBD2. J was trimmed by 7 bases and V by 1 base; bases with no gene match: 6. The CDR3 is made up of 16 amino acids. CDR1 SGHTA and CDR2 FQGNSA come from the germline V gene. The chain's CDR3 is CASSLVGSGRDNEQFF. CDR3 sequence (DNA): TGTGCCAGCAGCTTAGTCGGTAGCGGGAGGGATAATGAGCAGTTCTTC. Full variable domain (outside the CDR3, taken from reference TRBV7-2 and TRBJ2-1): GAGVSQSPSNKVTEKGKDVELRCDPISGHTALYWYRQSLGQGLEFLIYFQGNSAPDKSGLPSDRFSAERTGGSVSTLTIQRTQQEDSAVYLCASSLVGSGRDNEQFFGPGTRLTVL.

The chain is built from TRBV25-1 and TRBJ2-1; 7 nucleotides match TRBD2. The CDR3 is 15 residues long. The V gene end was trimmed by 4 bases and the J gene end by 4 bases; junction bases not matched to a gene: 7. CDR1 and CDR2 from the germline V gene are MGHDK and SYGVNS. The CDR3 nucleotides read TGTGCCAGCAGTGGCGGGCGGGAGTCGTACAATGAGCAGTTCTTC. It specifies CASSGGRESYNEQFF.

The V and J genes are TRBV19 and TRBJ2-1; 9 nucleotides align to TRBD2. This CDR3 spans 13 amino acids. Germline-derived CDR1 and CDR2 are LNHDA and SQIVND (reference sequence). V lost 10 bases and J lost 3; bases outside the gene matches: 4. CDR3 protein: CATQTSGYNEQFF. The CDR3 DNA follows: TGTGCCACCCAGACTAGCGGCTACAATGAGCAGTTCTTC.

The chain uses TRBV29-1 and TRBJ1-4; 7 bases are shared with TRBD1. V was pared by 4 bases and J by 7 bases, with 3 bases of the junction left unmatched. The germline V gene encodes CDR1 SQVTM and CDR2 ANQGSEA. This CDR3 has 12 amino acids. CDR3 amino acids: CSVGTGTEKLFF. DNA of the CDR3: TGCAGCGTTGGGACAGGCACTGAAAAACTGTTTTTT. Drawing the rest from reference TRBV29-1 and TRBJ1-4, the complete variable domain is SAVISQKPSRDICQRGTSLTIQCQVDSQVTMMFWYRQQPGQSLTLIATANQGSEATYESGFVIDKFPISRPNLTFSTLTVSNMSPEDSSIYLCSVGTGTEKLFFGSGTQLSVL.

This sequence joins TRBV7-8 and TRBJ2-7; D is tentatively TRBD1 or TRBD2 (5 bases each). Per germline, CDR1 SGHVS and CDR2 FQNEAQ. There are 14 residues in the CDR3. V lost 5 bases, J lost 6 bases, and 17 bases lay in between. This CDR3 is CASSQGTETSEQYF. The CDR3 coding sequence is TGTGCCAGCAGCCAAGGGACCGAAACCTCCGAGCAGTACTTC.

The chain is built from TRBV6-1 and TRBJ2-3, with 11 positions matching TRBD2. Germline assignment: CDR1 MNHNS and CDR2 SASEGT. V was pared by 1 base and J by 3 bases, with 0 bases of the junction left unmatched. This CDR3 region has 15 residues. Written as DNA, the CDR3 is TGTGCCAGCAGTGAAGGACTAGCGGGGACAGATACGCAGTATTTT. It encodes CASSEGLAGTDTQYF.

In this sample, this clone turned up a few times. The CDR3 is CASSRQGPTAGANVLTF. In nucleotides, the CDR3 is TGTGCCAGCAGCCGACAGGGGCCAACCGCTGGGGCCAACGTCCTGACTTTC. V is TRBV27 and J is TRBJ2-6; 8 nucleotides match TRBD1. With V trimmed by 6 bases and J by 2 bases, 9 bases remained unmatched. Germline CDR1 MNHEY, CDR2 SMNVEV (reference sequence). The CDR3 contains 17 residues.

The DNA for the CDR3 is TGTGCCAGCAGCCCTCCAGACACAGATACGCAGTATTTT. Translated: CASSPPDTDTQYF. The gene calls are TRBV7-7 and TRBJ2-3; D uncertain. Looked up from germline, CDR1 is SSHAT and CDR2 is FNYEAQ (reference sequence). This CDR3 spans 13 amino acids. The V end was cut by 5 bases, the J end by 2 bases, with 8 bases between.

On this clone itself: This specimen includes other DNA sequences encoding the same CDR3. This chain links TRBV27 with TRBJ2-7; TRBD2 aligns across 8 bases. The CDR3 consists of 15 residues. V trimming: 2 bases; J trimming: 2 bases; junction bases outside the gene matches: 5. CDR1 and CDR2 from the germline V gene are MNHEY and SMNVEV (reference sequence). The DNA of the CDR3 is TGTGCCAGCAGTTTAAGGGCGGGAGGCCCCTACGAGCAGTACTTC. It translates to CASSLRAGGPYEQYF.